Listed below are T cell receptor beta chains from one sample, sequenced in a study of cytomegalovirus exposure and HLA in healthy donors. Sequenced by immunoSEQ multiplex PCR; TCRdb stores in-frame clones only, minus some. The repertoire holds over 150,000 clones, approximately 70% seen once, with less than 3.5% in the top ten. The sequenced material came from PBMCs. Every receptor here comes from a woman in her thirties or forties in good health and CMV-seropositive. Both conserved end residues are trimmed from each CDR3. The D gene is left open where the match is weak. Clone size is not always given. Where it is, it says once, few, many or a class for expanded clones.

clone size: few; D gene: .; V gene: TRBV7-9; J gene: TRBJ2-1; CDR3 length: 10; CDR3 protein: SSSTDFGGQF
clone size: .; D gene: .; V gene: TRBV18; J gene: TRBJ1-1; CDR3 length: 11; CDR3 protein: ASSPISGSEAF
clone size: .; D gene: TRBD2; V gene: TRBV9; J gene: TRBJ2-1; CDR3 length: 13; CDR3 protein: ASSVGEGGPDEQF
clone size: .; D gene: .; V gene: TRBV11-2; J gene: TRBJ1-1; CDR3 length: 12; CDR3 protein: ASSPDGRGTEAF
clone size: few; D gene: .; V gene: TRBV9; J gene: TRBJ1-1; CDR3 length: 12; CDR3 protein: ASSVTGMNTEAF
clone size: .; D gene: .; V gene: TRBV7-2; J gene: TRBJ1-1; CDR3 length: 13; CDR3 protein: ASSPQVGVNTEAF
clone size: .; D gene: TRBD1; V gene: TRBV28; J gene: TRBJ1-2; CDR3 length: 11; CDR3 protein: ASSKDRGHGYT
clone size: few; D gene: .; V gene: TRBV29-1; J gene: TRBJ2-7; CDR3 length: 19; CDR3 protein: SVPERQRGPPSISGTYEQY
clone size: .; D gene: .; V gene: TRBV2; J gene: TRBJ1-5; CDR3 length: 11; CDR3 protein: ASNRWVSQPQH
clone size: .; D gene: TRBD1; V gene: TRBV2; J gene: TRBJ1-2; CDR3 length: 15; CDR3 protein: ASVPKGQGSYNYGYT
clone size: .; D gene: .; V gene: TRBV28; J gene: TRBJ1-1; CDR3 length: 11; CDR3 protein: ASRSGGLAEAF
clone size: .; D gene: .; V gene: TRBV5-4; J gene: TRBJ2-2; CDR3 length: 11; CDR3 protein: ASSFVATGELF
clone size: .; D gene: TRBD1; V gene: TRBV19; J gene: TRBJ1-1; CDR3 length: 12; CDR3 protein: ASSPGQVNTEAF
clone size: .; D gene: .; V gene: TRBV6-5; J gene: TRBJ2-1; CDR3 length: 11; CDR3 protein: ASRLGLGNEQF
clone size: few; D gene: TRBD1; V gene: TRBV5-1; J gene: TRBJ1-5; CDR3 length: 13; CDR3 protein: ASSLGQGANQPQH
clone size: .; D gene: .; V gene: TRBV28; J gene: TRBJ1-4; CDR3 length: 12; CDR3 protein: ASSSHTTNEKLF
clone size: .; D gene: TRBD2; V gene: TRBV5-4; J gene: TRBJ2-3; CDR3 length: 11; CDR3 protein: ASSFRGADTQY
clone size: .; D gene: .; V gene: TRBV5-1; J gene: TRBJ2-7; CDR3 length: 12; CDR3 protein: ASSLDAAYYEQY
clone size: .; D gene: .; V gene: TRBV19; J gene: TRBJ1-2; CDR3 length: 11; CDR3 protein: ASSVSPADGYT
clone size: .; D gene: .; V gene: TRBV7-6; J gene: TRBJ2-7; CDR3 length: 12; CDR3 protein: ASSLGQGTYEQY
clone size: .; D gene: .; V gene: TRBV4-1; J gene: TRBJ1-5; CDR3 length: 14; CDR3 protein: ASSPPGHTSNQPQH
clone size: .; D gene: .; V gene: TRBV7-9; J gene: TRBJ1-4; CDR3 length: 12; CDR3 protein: ASNPGGASEKLF
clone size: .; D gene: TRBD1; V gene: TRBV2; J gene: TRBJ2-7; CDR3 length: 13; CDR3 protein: ASSDPGGRFYEQY
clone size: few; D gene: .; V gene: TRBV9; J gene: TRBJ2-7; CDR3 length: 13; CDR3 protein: ASSVADRPTYEQY
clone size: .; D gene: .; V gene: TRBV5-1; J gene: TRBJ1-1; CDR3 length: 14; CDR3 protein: ASSLRERGLNTEAF
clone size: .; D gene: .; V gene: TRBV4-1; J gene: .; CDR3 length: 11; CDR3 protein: ASSQVSTDEQY
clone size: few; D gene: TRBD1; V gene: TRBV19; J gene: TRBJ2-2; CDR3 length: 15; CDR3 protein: ASSLWTGQGETGELF
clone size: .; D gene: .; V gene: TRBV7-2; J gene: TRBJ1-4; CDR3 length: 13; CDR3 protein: ASSLAPGGGEKLF
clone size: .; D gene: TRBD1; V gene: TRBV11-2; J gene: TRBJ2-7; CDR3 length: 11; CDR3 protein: ASSDGTGTEQY
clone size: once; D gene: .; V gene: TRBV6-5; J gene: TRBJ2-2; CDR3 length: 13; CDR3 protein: ASSYSRLATGELF
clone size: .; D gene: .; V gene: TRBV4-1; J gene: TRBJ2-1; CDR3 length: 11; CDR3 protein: ASSQVVRTLVF
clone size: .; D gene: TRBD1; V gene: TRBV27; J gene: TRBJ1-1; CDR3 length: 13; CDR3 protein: ASSPPTGRNTEAF
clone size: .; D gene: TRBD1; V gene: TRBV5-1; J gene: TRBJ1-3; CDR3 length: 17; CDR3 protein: ASSPVGTGLRSSGNTIY
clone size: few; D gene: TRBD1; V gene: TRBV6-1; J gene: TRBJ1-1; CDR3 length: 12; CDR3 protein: ASRNYRGGTEAF
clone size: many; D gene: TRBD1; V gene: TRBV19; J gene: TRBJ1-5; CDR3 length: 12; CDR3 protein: ASSPRQGYQPQH
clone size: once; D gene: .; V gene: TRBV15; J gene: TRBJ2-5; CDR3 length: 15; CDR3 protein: ATSRGRQPSTQETQY
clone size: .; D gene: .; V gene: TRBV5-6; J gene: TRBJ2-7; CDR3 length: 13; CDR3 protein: ASSLARQDPYEQY
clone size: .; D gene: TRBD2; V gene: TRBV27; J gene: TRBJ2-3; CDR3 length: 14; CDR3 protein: ASSPTSLENTDTQY